This T cell receptor beta chain comes out of a study of cytotoxic CD8 clonotypes in ibrutinib-treated CLL. The wider study: In all, more than ten patients were relapsed/refractory, under 16 were treatment-naive and 17 to 18 were IGHV unmutated.

Profiled with immunoSEQ multiplex PCR; TCRdb holds only in-frame clones, not every one. Of about 76,000 clones in the sample, approximately 86% were seen once. Findings of the study overall: At the start, clonality exceeded age-matched healthy donors and followed circulating CD8+ T-cell counts. Public clonotypes proved infrequent, and on treatment they shrank or remained steady.

CDR1 is SGDLS, CDR2 YYNGEE, per germline. Including both end residues, the CDR3 is 14 amino acids long. Remarks on this clone: Its antigen is unknown. The CDR3 end shows no conserved phenylalanine or tryptophan, and so a read error is likely. It is unclear where the CDR3 begins or ends on the DNA, so no DNA is shown, and the CDR3 is as TCRdb lists it.

The starting material was PBMCs, obtained before ibrutinib treatment. The chain links TRBV9 to TRBJ2-7; the table's D call of TRBD2 was not tested on the DNA. The sequence derives from a human donor with chronic lymphocytic leukemia. The CDR3 region is CASSAAGLADHRSI.